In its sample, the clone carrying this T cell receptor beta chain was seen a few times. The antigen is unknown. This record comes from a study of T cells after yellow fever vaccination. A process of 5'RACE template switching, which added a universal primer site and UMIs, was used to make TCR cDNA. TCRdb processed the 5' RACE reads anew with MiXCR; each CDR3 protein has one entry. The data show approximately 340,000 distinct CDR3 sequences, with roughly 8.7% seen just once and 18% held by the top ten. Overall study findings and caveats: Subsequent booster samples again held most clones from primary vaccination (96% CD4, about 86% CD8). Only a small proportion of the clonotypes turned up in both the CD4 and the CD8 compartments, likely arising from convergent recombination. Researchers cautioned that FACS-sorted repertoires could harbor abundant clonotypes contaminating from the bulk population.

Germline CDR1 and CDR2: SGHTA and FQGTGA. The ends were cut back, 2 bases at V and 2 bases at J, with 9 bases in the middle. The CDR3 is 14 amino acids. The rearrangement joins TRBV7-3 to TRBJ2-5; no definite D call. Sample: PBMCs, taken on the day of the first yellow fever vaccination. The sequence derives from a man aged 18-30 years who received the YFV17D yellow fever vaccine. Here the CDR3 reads CASSLGPQQETQYF. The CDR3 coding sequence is TGTGCCAGCAGCTTAGGGCCGCAACAAGAGACCCAGTACTTC.